Below are 10 T cell receptor beta chains sequenced from a single sample in a study of T cell clusters in autoimmune cytopenias (dated by TCRdb to between 2018 and 2020). The data were produced on an Illumina MiSeq. TRB rearrangements were amplified by multiplex PCR following a touch-down protocol, with the TRB-A and TRB-B primer pools mixed in one tube. Based on TCRdb reprocessing of the reads, there is one entry per CDR3 protein sequence, and DNA is missing. This sample's table carries roughly 6,900 distinct CDR3 sequences. Together, the top ten hold 15% to 20% of the sample. TRB amplification used roughly 250 ng of peripheral blood genomic DNA, approximately 41,000 genome equivalents, per sample. This sample also appeared in a second study, on T cell repertoires in aging, cancer and after chemotherapy.

Sequencing was done on a sample of peripheral blood. These receptors all come from a human donor in good health.

The V gene is TRBV15, the J gene TRBJ2-5; TCRdb lists TRBD2, though no DNA is available to test this call. Germline CDR1 and CDR2: LNHNV and YYDKDF (reference sequence). The CDR3 has 17 amino acids. The CDR3: CATSRGLAGGVQETQYF. Full variable domain (missing parts from reference TRBV15 and TRBJ2-5): DAMVIQNPRYQVTQFGKPVTLSCSQTLNHNVMYWYQQKSSQAPKLLFHYYDKDFNNEADTPDNFQSRRPNTSFCFLDIRSPGLGDTAMYLCATSRGLAGGVQETQYFGPGTRLLVL.

Judged by frequency, this clonotype is medium-sized. This chain connects TRBV12-3 or TRBV12-4 to TRBJ1-2; TCRdb indicates TRBD1, and absent DNA this call remains unverified. The CDR3 is 13 residues long. The CDR3 loop is CASSAGPGLGYTF.

The CDR3 protein is CAWSEAGTYNEQFF. The J gene is TRBJ2-1, the V gene TRBV30; absent DNA, TCRdb's TRBD1 call cannot be checked. CDR1 is GTSNPN and CDR2 is SVGIG in the germline V gene (reference sequence). This CDR3 is 14 amino acids long.

This chain links TRBV5-6 with TRBJ2-2; TCRdb outputs TRBD1, but without DNA this stays unchecked. CDR3 length equals 15 residues. Germline CDR1 is SGHDT and CDR2 is YYEEEE. The CDR3 here is CASSRGGPNTGELFF.

This clonotype shows up as medium-sized by frequency. V and J are TRBV12-3 or TRBV12-4 and TRBJ1-1. The CDR3 runs 11 residues. This CDR3 is CASRLGTEAFF.

V usage is TRBV20-1 and J usage is TRBJ2-6; TCRdb names TRBD1, which stays unverified in the absence of DNA. Germline V gene lookup returns CDR1 DFQATT and CDR2 SNEGSKA (reference sequence). CDR3 length equals 16 residues. CDR3 residues: CSARTGSEAGANVLTF.

This rearrangement joins TRBV20-1 to TRBJ1-5. Germline V lookup: CDR1 DFQATT, CDR2 SNEGSKA (reference sequence). The CDR3 has 16 amino acids. CDR3 protein: CSARDPVLRGSQPQHF.

V is TRBV27 and J is TRBJ1-6; the D call of TRBD1 rests on TCRdb alone, since no DNA is present to check it. In germline, CDR1 is MNHEY, CDR2 SMNVEV (reference sequence). CDR3 size: 13 residues. The CDR3 loop reads CASRTGGLSPLHF.

This chain connects TRBV12-3 or TRBV12-4 to TRBJ2-7; no DNA is available, so the TRBD2 call from TCRdb remains unchecked. This CDR3 comprises 15 residues. This chain's CDR3 is CASSLWSGEAYEQYF.

This chain connects TRBV4-2 to TRBJ1-3. The CDR3 runs 13 residues. CDR1 and CDR2 from the germline V gene are LGHNA and YNFKEQ. The CDR3 loop reads CASSQDRTSGIYF.